The 17 T cell receptor beta chains below were found in one sample sequenced in a study of T cell responses to AZD1222 COVID-19 vaccine. Method: immunoSEQ multiplex PCR; TCRdb's copy keeps in-frame clones and lacks some. Of roughly 56,000 clones in the sample, approximately 85% were seen once. The sample in question was peripheral blood, obtained on day 0 of AZD1222 vaccination. The source of these receptors is an adult in good health.

The chain uses TRBV14 and TRBJ2-1, with D possibly matching TRBD2 (6 bases). The CDR3 loop spans 16 amino acids. Trimming took 0 bases from V and 3 from J, leaving 12 bases between them. Looked up from germline, CDR1 is SGHDN and CDR2 is FVKESK. CDR3 sequence (DNA): TGTGCCAGCAGCCAAGATCTCGGGGGAGTCTACAATGAGCAGTTCTTC. Protein: CASSQDLGGVYNEQFF.

The chain links TRBV28 to TRBJ1-6, with D unclear. The V end lost 6 bases, the J end lost 6 bases, and 15 bases lay between the germline ends. The CDR3 runs 15 residues. From germline, CDR1 is MDHEN and CDR2 SYDVKM. CDR3 DNA sequence: TGTGCCAGCAGGCCGTTTTGGACGGGTAATTCACCCCTCCACTTT. It is translated as CASRPFWTGNSPLHF.

The genes are TRBV2 and TRBJ1-4; D is unresolved. Germline V gene lookup returns CDR1 SNHLY and CDR2 FYNNEI. Deletions cut 6 bases from V and 3 bases from J, with 14 bases between. The CDR3 extends over 15 amino acids. Here the CDR3 reads CASRRSSGPNEKLFF. The CDR3 coding sequence is TGTGCCAGCAGACGCTCTTCAGGTCCTAATGAAAAACTGTTTTTT.

The rearrangement uses TRBV5-4 and TRBJ2-7, with 8 bases aligning to TRBD2. Germline CDR1 is SGHNT and CDR2 is YYREEE (reference sequence). Trimming cost V 0 bases and J 2 bases; bases outside gene matches: 10. There are 17 residues in the CDR3. The CDR3 reads CASSLGGSSAGAYEQYF. The CDR3 DNA follows: TGTGCCAGCAGCTTGGGTGGGTCTTCAGCGGGGGCCTACGAGCAGTACTTC.

The sample holds one count of this clone. The chain joins TRBV18 to TRBJ1-2; possible D gene TRBD1, 5 bases. The CDR3 totals 15 residues. V lost 4 bases and J lost 2, with 14 bases in between. The germline V gene has CDR1 KGHSH and CDR2 LQKENI. This chain's CDR3 is CASSQSPTENYGYTF. CDR3 bases: TGTGCCAGCTCACAAAGCCCGACAGAAAACTATGGCTACACCTTC.

CDR3 region: CASSLMNTEAFF. The DNA of the CDR3 is TGTGCCAGCAGCCTAATGAACACTGAAGCTTTCTTT. The chain recombines TRBV12-3 or TRBV12-4 with TRBJ1-1; D remains ambiguous. V was pared by 6 bases and J by 0 bases, with 5 bases between. CDR3 length: 12 residues.

The V and J genes are TRBV6-5 and TRBJ1-2; D is ambiguous. V was trimmed by 5 bases and J by 7 bases, leaving 11 bases between them. The length of the CDR3 is 12 residues. CDR1 is MNHEY and CDR2 is SVGAGI in the germline V gene. The CDR3 protein is CASSQTLGGYTF. The CDR3 DNA reads TGTGCCAGCAGTCAAACCCTGGGTGGCTACACCTTC.

The V gene is TRBV5-8, the J gene TRBJ1-1; the match to TRBD1 covers 7 bases. Germline-derived CDR1 and CDR2 are SGHTS and YDEGEE. The CDR3 spans 14 residues. Trimming removed 4 bases from V and 5 bases from J; junction bases left unmatched: 8. CDR3 residues: CASSRLQGRTEAFF. Here the CDR3 DNA reads TGTGCCAGCAGCAGATTACAGGGGCGGACTGAAGCTTTCTTT.

V is TRBV19 and J is TRBJ2-3, with a possible D match to TRBD2 (5 bases). The V end lost 8 bases, the J end lost 0 bases, and 12 bases lay between the germline ends. CDR1 LNHDA and CDR2 SQIVND come from the germline V gene (reference sequence). The CDR3 spans 14 residues. CDR3 region: CASGSGRSTDTQYF. The DNA for the CDR3 is TGTGCCAGTGGATCGGGGAGAAGCACAGATACGCAGTATTTT.

This rearrangement joins TRBV29-1 to TRBJ1-1; a weak D match, TRBD1 (5 bases). V lost 2 bases and J lost 5, with 18 bases in between. The CDR3 runs 15 residues. Germline V gene sequence: CDR1 SQVTM, CDR2 ANQGSEA. In nucleotides, the CDR3 is TGCAGCGTTGAAATGGGGGTGGATGGAGGGACTGAAGCTTTCTTT. Translation gives CSVEMGVDGGTEAFF.

This chain joins TRBV9 and TRBJ1-2; 7 nucleotides match TRBD1. The CDR3 covers 15 residues. The J segment lost 6 bases and the V segment lost 0 bases, leaving 8 bases of the junction unmatched. Germline CDR1 reads SGDLS; CDR2 reads YYNGEE. This chain's CDR3 is CASSVEGDSSDGYTF. CDR3 DNA sequence: TGTGCCAGCAGCGTAGAAGGGGACAGCTCGGATGGCTACACCTTC.

This clone was detected a few times. The J gene is TRBJ1-2, the V gene TRBV20-1; D remains unclear. CDR1 is DFQATT, CDR2 SNEGSKA, per germline (reference sequence). The CDR3 extends over 13 amino acids. Trimming took off 3 bases at V and 8 bases at J, with 16 bases between the two ends. This CDR3 is CSASAGLLGGYTF. CDR3 DNA sequence: TGCAGTGCTAGTGCCGGACTCCTAGGGGGCTACACCTTC.

V is TRBV19 and J is TRBJ2-1; tentatively, D is TRBD2 (6 bases). CDR3 size: 19 residues. Trimming shortened V by 0 bases and J by 5 bases, and 23 bases separated the two germline ends. Germline V gives CDR1 LNHDA, CDR2 SQIVND (reference sequence). The CDR3 loop is CASSIDAVFGSMGHNEQFF. CDR3 nucleotide sequence: TGTGCCAGTAGTATAGATGCAGTATTCGGGAGCATGGGACACAATGAGCAGTTCTTC.

V usage is TRBV9 and J usage is TRBJ1-5; D perhaps matches TRBD1 (5 bases). Germline-derived CDR1 and CDR2 are SGDLS and YYNGEE. The CDR3 runs to 15 residues. Trimming left V 0 bases short and J 4 bases short, with 11 bases between. CDR3 sequence (DNA): TGTGCCAGCAGCGTAGCGGGGGGGGTGAATCAGCCCCAGCATTTT. Protein: CASSVAGGVNQPQHF.

V is TRBV4-2 and J is TRBJ1-2, with 10 bases lining up with TRBD1. CDR1 and CDR2 (germline): LGHNA, YNFKEQ. Losses at the gene ends were 1 base for V and 2 bases for J; bases not matched to a gene: 10. This CDR3 spans 18 amino acids. CDR3 sequence (DNA): TGTGCCAGCAGCCAAGCGTCCGGGACAGGGGCGGGGAACTATGGCTACACCTTC. It yields the protein CASSQASGTGAGNYGYTF.

The gene calls are TRBV11-2 and TRBJ2-7; 14 positions agree with TRBD2. This CDR3 is 16 amino acids long. Looked up from germline, CDR1 is SGHAT and CDR2 is FQNNGV. V lost 5 bases to trimming and J lost 2 bases; unmatched junction nucleotides: 5. This chain's CDR3 is CASSPRLAGGPYEQYF. The DNA for the CDR3 is TGTGCCAGCAGCCCCCGACTAGCGGGGGGGCCCTACGAGCAGTACTTC.

This clone appeared a few times. The V and J genes are TRBV19 and TRBJ1-5; TRBD1 aligns across 9 bases. After removal of 6 bases from V and 0 bases from J, the junction contained 9 bases not matched to a gene. The V gene's germline CDR1 is LNHDA and CDR2 SQIVND (reference sequence). The CDR3 runs to 17 residues. The CDR3 DNA reads as TGTGCCAGTAGGGCCGGGACAGGGATGGATAGCAATCAGCCCCAGCATTTT. Amino acids: CASRAGTGMDSNQPQHF.